These 25 T cell receptor beta chains came from one sample sequenced in a study of breast tumors, draining lymph nodes, adjacent tissues. A single record per CDR3 protein comes from TCRdb applying MiXCR to the multiplex PCR reads. The sample shows about 270,000 distinct CDR3 sequences, 30% of them seen only once. Samples came from axillary lymph nodes draining the breast cancer. Sample: axillary lymph node tissue. The receptors were gathered from a female donor with breast cancer. Some clones in this sample may be carry-over from other donors' samples.

This clonotype was counted many times. The gene calls are TRBV19 and TRBJ2-5; TRBD1 agrees at 8 bases. The CDR3 extends over 13 amino acids. Unmatched junction bases numbered 3, after V lost 4 bases and J lost 5 bases. Germline-derived CDR1 and CDR2 are LNHDA and SQIVND (reference sequence). CDR3 amino acids: CASSRDRFETQYF. The CDR3 nucleotides read TGTGCCAGTAGTAGGGACAGGTTCGAGACCCAGTACTTC.

This clonotype was counted at least ten times. This sequence joins TRBV29-1 and TRBJ1-2; D is undetermined. The V and J ends lost 4 bases and 1 base respectively, with 16 bases between them. The V gene's germline CDR1 is SQVTM and CDR2 ANQGSEA. This CDR3 region has 15 residues. The chain's CDR3 is CSVGPLRTDNYGYTF. For the CDR3, the DNA is TGCAGCGTTGGACCCCTCCGGACGGATAACTATGGCTACACCTTC.

This clonotype was seen repeatedly, ten times or more. CDR3 amino acids: CATSDLGPDTYEQYF. DNA of the CDR3: TGTGCCACCAGTGATTTGGGGCCGGATACCTACGAGCAGTACTTC. The chain has TRBV24-1 and TRBJ2-7; D gene ambiguous. Germline V gives CDR1 KGHDR, CDR2 SFDVKD. The CDR3 runs 15 residues. Trimming left V 0 bases short and J 2 bases short, with 10 bases between.

This clonotype appeared many times. The chain has TRBV12-3 or TRBV12-4 and TRBJ2-7; TRBD1 is a possible D gene (6 bases). The CDR3 runs to 13 residues. V shed 6 bases and J shed 3 bases, with 12 bases lying between them. The CDR3 loop is CASRGTGYYEQYF. The CDR3 DNA follows: TGTGCCAGCAGGGGAACAGGGTACTACGAGCAGTACTTC.

This clonotype was picked up a small number of times. The rearrangement joins TRBV5-5 to TRBJ2-3, with 9 bases that match TRBD2. The CDR3 is made up of 16 amino acids. Germline trimming cut 4 bases from V and 5 bases from J; bases unmatched to any gene: 11. Germline lookup yields CDR1 SGHKS and CDR2 YYEKEE (reference sequence). DNA of the CDR3: TGTGCCAGCAGCCCCCCCCCGGGACTAGCTAAAGATACGCAGTATTTT. This gives the protein CASSPPPGLAKDTQYF.

The V and J genes are TRBV2 and TRBJ2-7, with a weak D call TRBD1 (6 bases). Trimming stripped 6 bases from V and 6 bases from J, with 12 bases between. Germline V CDR1 and CDR2: SNHLY, FYNNEI. The CDR3 covers 12 residues. CDR3 DNA: TGTGCCAGCAGCCCGGCAGGGGTCGAGCAGTACTTC. Encoded protein: CASSPAGVEQYF.

In its sample, this clonotype was seen many times. The gene calls are TRBV5-4 and TRBJ2-3, with D tentatively TRBD2 (6 bases). The CDR3 sequence is 16 residues long. V was pared by 0 bases and J by 0 bases, with 11 bases between. Germline values: CDR1 SGHNT, CDR2 YYREEE (reference sequence). The chain's CDR3 is CASSLGAGHSTDTQYF. The CDR3 DNA reads as TGTGCCAGCAGCTTGGGGGCGGGGCACAGCACAGATACGCAGTATTTT.

This clonotype was seen many times. The chain recombines TRBV9 with TRBJ2-3, with D maybe TRBD2 (5 bases). In germline, CDR1 is SGDLS, CDR2 YYNGEE. The ends were cut back, 3 bases at V and 4 bases at J, with 15 bases in the middle. CDR3 size: 15 residues. For the CDR3, the DNA is TGTGCCAGCAGCGCGGACTTAGTTCATTCAGATACGCAGTATTTT. It translates to CASSADLVHSDTQYF.

Many counts were recorded for this clonotype. The chain employs TRBV11-2 and TRBJ2-2; 9 nucleotides align to TRBD1. V shed 2 bases, J shed 7 bases, and the junction held 5 bases outside the gene matches. Germline CDR1 reads SGHAT; CDR2 reads FQNNGV. CDR3 length: 15 amino acids. In nucleotides, the CDR3 is TGTGCCAGCAGCTTAAACAGGGGGCAGAGCGGGGAGCTGTTTTTT. This gives the protein CASSLNRGQSGELFF.

With respect to this clonotype: A much bigger clone sits one base away, suggesting this may be a read error. The chain couples TRBV30 to TRBJ2-7; D call uncertain. The CDR3 sequence is 13 residues long. The ends were cut back, 3 bases at V and 4 bases at J, with 13 bases in the middle. CDR1 is GTSNPN, CDR2 SVGIG, per germline (reference sequence). This CDR3 reads CAWRVGKGYEQYF. In DNA form, the CDR3 reads TGTGCCTGGAGGGTCGGTAAAGGGTACGAGCAGTACTTC. Variable domain in full (rest from reference TRBV30 and TRBJ2-7): SQTIHQWPATLVQPVGSPLSLECTVEGTSNPNLYWYRQAAGRGLQLLFYSVGIGQISSEVPQNLSASRPQDRQFILSSKKLLLSDSGFYLCAWRVGKGYEQYFGPGTRLTVT.

This chain links TRBV5-1 with TRBJ1-1; D is ambiguous. CDR1 SGHRS and CDR2 YFSETQ come from the germline V gene. The CDR3 spans 12 residues. The V end was cut by 6 bases, the J end by 5 bases, with 11 bases between. CDR3: CASKARGTEAFF. The CDR3 DNA is TGCGCCAGCAAGGCGAGAGGGACTGAAGCTTTCTTT.

This clonotype came up many times. The V call is TRBV5-8, the J call TRBJ2-1; 10 nucleotides line up with TRBD2. The CDR3 covers 16 residues. J lost 9 bases, V lost 4 bases, and 13 bases had no gene match. CDR1 is SGHTS, CDR2 YDEGEE, per germline. The DNA for the CDR3 is TGTGCCAGCAGCATGCTAGCGGGGGAGTCAGGGCTTGAGCAGTTCTTC. Translated: CASSMLAGESGLEQFF.

Ten or more counts support this clonotype. The chain recombines TRBV7-2 with TRBJ2-3; 12 bases are shared with TRBD1. This CDR3 region has 15 residues. Germline CDR1 reads SGHTA; CDR2 reads FQGNSA. J was trimmed by 11 bases and V by 4 bases; bases with no gene match: 10. The CDR3 region is CASSSRDRGRGRQYF. CDR3 bases: TGTGCCAGCAGCTCCCGGGACAGGGGGCGCGGGAGGCAGTATTTT.

The table lists this clonotype with many counts. The CDR3 region has the DNA TGCGCCAGCAGCCAAGAGTGGGCAGCAGTATACGAGCAGTACTTC. Translation gives CASSQEWAAVYEQYF. The chain joins TRBV4-1 to TRBJ2-7; the D is unclear. CDR1 and CDR2 from the germline V gene are MGHRA and YSYEKL. Between the trimmed V and J ends, which lost 0 bases and 4 bases, there was a span of 13 bases. CDR3 length: 15 residues.

This clonotype has at least ten counts. The chain employs TRBV20-1 and TRBJ2-1, with 11 positions matching TRBD2. The CDR3 has 16 amino acids. With 0 bases clipped from V and 6 bases from J, the junction kept 7 bases outside the gene matches. Germline V lookup: CDR1 DFQATT, CDR2 SNEGSKA (reference sequence). This CDR3 is CSARDGTSGSVNEQFF. For the CDR3, the DNA is TGCAGTGCTAGAGATGGGACTAGCGGATCCGTCAATGAGCAGTTCTTC.

This clonotype was observed many times. The chain employs TRBV11-2 and TRBJ1-4; 9 nucleotides align to TRBD1. This CDR3 is built from 20 residues. Trimming cost V 2 bases and J 0 bases; bases outside gene matches: 13. Germline V gene data show CDR1 as SGHAT and CDR2 as FQNNGV. CDR3 DNA: TGTGCCAGCAGCTTACTGGTTGGGTACGACAGGGGGGCAACTAATGAAAAACTGTTTTTT. It encodes CASSLLVGYDRGATNEKLFF.

As to this clonotype: A junction boundary mismatches the germline segment, possibly from a read error. The CDR3 protein is CTSSVDWASPLRF. In DNA, the CDR3 is TGTACCAGCAGCGTAGATTGGGCTTCACCCCTCCGCTTT. The rearrangement links TRBV9 to TRBJ1-6, with D hard to call. CDR1 is SGDLS and CDR2 is YYNGEE in the germline V gene. This CDR3 has 13 amino acids.

The table lists this clonotype with many counts. The chain recombines TRBV29-1 with TRBJ2-7, with 7 bases identical to TRBD1. V dropped 5 bases and J dropped 6; count of bases not matched to a gene: 10. Germline V gives CDR1 SQVTM, CDR2 ANQGSEA. This CDR3 region has 13 residues. This chain's CDR3 is CSVSVDRTGEQYF. DNA for the CDR3: TGCAGCGTTTCTGTCGACCGGACAGGCGAGCAGTACTTC.

This clonotype was seen ten or more times. The CDR3 reads CAWSEQGGSPLHF. The CDR3 bases are TGTGCCTGGAGTGAGCAGGGTGGTTCACCCCTCCACTTT. The V call is TRBV30, the J call TRBJ1-6; the D gene is possibly TRBD1 (5 bases). Trimming took 1 base from V and 9 from J, leaving 10 bases between them. The CDR3 has 13 amino acids. Germline lookup yields CDR1 GTSNPN and CDR2 SVGIG (reference sequence). The entire variable domain, with the rest obtained from reference TRBV30 and TRBJ1-6, is as follows: SQTIHQWPATLVQPVGSPLSLECTVEGTSNPNLYWYRQAAGRGLQLLFYSVGIGQISSEVPQNLSASRPQDRQFILSSKKLLLSDSGFYLCAWSEQGGSPLHFGNGTRLTVT.

This clonotype was seen ten or more times. J is TRBJ1-6 and V is TRBV10-2; 10 positions agree with TRBD1. The CDR3 has 15 residues. Germline V gives CDR1 WSHSY, CDR2 SAAADI. Germline trimming cut 7 bases from V and 11 bases from J; bases unmatched to any gene: 11. The CDR3 sequence is CASKESGTGVTPLHF. DNA for the CDR3: TGCGCCAGCAAAGAATCCGGGACAGGGGTTACACCCCTCCACTTT.

The sample holds many counts of this clonotype. The CDR3 DNA is TGTGCCAGCAGCGCCAGTGGGTTTCGGACCGGGGAGCTGTTTTTT. Protein product: CASSASGFRTGELFF. This chain uses TRBV5-6 with TRBJ2-2; D is undetermined. The CDR3 is 15 amino acids. Germline lookup yields CDR1 SGHDT and CDR2 YYEEEE. V was cut by 4 bases and J by 5 bases, with 15 bases left in between.

At least ten counts were recorded for this clonotype. The chain employs TRBV2 and TRBJ2-7; 8 bases are shared with TRBD2. After removal of 7 bases from V and 2 bases from J, the junction contained 10 bases not matched to a gene. The germline gives CDR1 SNHLY, CDR2 FYNNEI. The CDR3 consists of 15 residues. The CDR3 loop reads CASTPPLAGAYEQYF. The CDR3 DNA reads TGTGCCAGCACCCCCCCCCTAGCGGGTGCCTACGAGCAGTACTTC.

Notes on this clonotype: A read error may be the cause here, since a much bigger clone is one base away. The chain has TRBV12-3 or TRBV12-4 and TRBJ1-3, with 8 bases lining up with TRBD1. The CDR3 contains 17 residues. Trimming at V came to 5 bases and at J to 4 bases, leaving 13 bases not matched to a gene. The CDR3 sequence: CASSQRAGGAEGNTIYF. In DNA form, the CDR3 reads TGTGCCAGCAGTCAAAGGGCAGGGGGCGCGGAAGGAAACACCATATATTTT.

This chain uses TRBV6-1 with TRBJ1-5; D not resolved. The CDR3 extends over 13 amino acids. V dropped 4 bases and J dropped 6 bases, with 10 bases sitting between them. CDR1 is MNHNS and CDR2 is SASEGT in the germline V gene. The CDR3 DNA follows: TGTGCCAGCAGTGGAGGCTTGGGTCAGCCCCAGCATTTT. This translates into CASSGGLGQPQHF.

Notes on this clonotype: It may be a read error: a sequence one base away is much more abundant. This chain links TRBV11-2 with TRBJ2-7, with D perhaps matching TRBD1 (6 bases). The CDR3 contains 14 residues. CDR1 is SGHAT and CDR2 is FQNNGV in the germline V gene. The V gene lost 5 bases and the J gene lost 5 bases, with 16 bases spanning the gap. DNA for the CDR3: TGTGCCAGCAGCAGACACTACAGGGCCAACGAGCAGTACTTC. Translating gives CASSRHYRANEQYF.